This T cell receptor (beta chain) was captured by sequencing in a study of cytomegalovirus exposure and HLA in healthy donors. Study background: Roughly 80 million unique TCRs from HLA-typed donors made up an early data release. Falling in the Caucasian-associated ancestry cluster were approximately 86% of approximately 410 genotyped donors.

A remark on this clone: The target antigen is unknown.

Germline CDR1 reads SGHTA; CDR2 reads FQGTGA. Trimming took off 1 base at V and 5 bases at J, with 12 bases between the two ends. The CDR3 consists of 14 residues. Vbeta (60) and Jbeta (13) primers were used in the PCR. Data came from immunoSEQ multiplex PCR; TCRdb stores just in-frame clones and leaves some out. Of about 180,000 clones detected, around four fifths appear once; the ten largest clones hold less than 1.5%. General study points: The study labeled 164 TCR beta chains cytomegalovirus-associated.

Sequencing was carried out using PBMCs. The sequence derives from a man aged 18 to 35 in good health and CMV-seronegative. The genes are TRBV7-3 and TRBJ2-7; weak D call: TRBD2 (7 bases). CDR3 sequence: CASSLMGGGHEQYF. CDR3 nucleotides: TGTGCCAGCAGCTTAATGGGGGGGGGCCACGAGCAGTACTTC.